This TCR beta chain was sequenced during a study of CD8 T cells in Susac syndrome. Germline V gene data show CDR1 as MGHRA and CDR2 as YSYEKL. The CDR3 has 16 amino acids. V was clipped by 0 bases and J by 3 bases, with 12 bases between them. TCR beta was sequenced from blood CD8+ and CD4+ T cells. Purification of the CD8+ and CD4+ T cells relied on negative isolation, and TEMRA cells underwent FACS enrichment. With random hexamers, reverse transcription was performed on about 0.5 to 1 ug of RNA. The immunoSEQ assay covered 54 Vbeta and 13 Jbeta segments for CDR3. Using its own MiXCR run on the immunoSEQ multiplex PCR reads, TCRdb lists one record per CDR3 protein. The table includes about 430,000 distinct CDR3 sequences, 75% to 90% detected once.

This receptor was taken from a human donor with multiple sclerosis. Source material: CD8+ T cells from PBMCs. The rearrangement links TRBV4-1 to TRBJ2-1; maybe TRBD2 (5 bases). The CDR3, as DNA: TGCGCCAGCAGCCAAGATGAGGGAGTTATCTACAATGAGCAGTTCTTC. It specifies CASSQDEGVIYNEQFF.